Presented here are 5 T cell receptor beta chains from one specimen sequenced in a study of T cell changes during pregnancy in multiple sclerosis. Repertoires were generated with immunoSEQ multiplex PCR, while TCRdb's copy carries only in-frame clones and drops some. The sample yields about 100,000 clones, 92% seen once. The sample consisted of peripheral blood, taken after pregnancy. These receptors originate from a female donor with multiple sclerosis, enrolled in a pregnancy study.

The rearrangement uses TRBV7-8 and TRBJ2-1; D is possibly TRBD1 (6 bases). The germline V gene has CDR1 SGHVS and CDR2 FQNEAQ. The ends were cut back, 5 bases at V and 7 bases at J, with 21 bases in the middle. This CDR3 comprises 16 residues. CDR3 residues: CASSPITGWDTNEQFF. CDR3 in DNA: TGTGCCAGCAGCCCCATTACAGGGTGGGACACGAATGAGCAGTTCTTC.

The chain recombines TRBV5-4 with TRBJ2-2, with 8 bases lining up with TRBD2. The CDR3 loop spans 14 amino acids. Losses at the gene ends were 5 bases for V and 3 bases for J; bases not matched to a gene: 3. The germline V gene has CDR1 SGHNT and CDR2 YYREEE (reference sequence). The CDR3 DNA sequence: TGTGCCAGCAGTTTAGCGGGGTACACCGGGGAGCTGTTTTTT. Its translation: CASSLAGYTGELFF.

The chain uses TRBV21-1 and TRBJ1-3; no DNA check was done on the table's D call, TRBD1. TRBV21-1 counts as a pseudogene. The CDR3 is made up of 18 amino acids. CDR3 protein: CASSKLGEQGICGNTIYF. The CDR3 DNA reads as TGTGCCAGCAGCAAACTAGGGGAACAGGGGATTTGCGGAAACACCATATATTTT.

V gene TRBV4-2 combines with J gene TRBJ2-7; possible D gene TRBD2, 5 bases. There are 18 residues in the CDR3. V was trimmed by 0 bases and J by 0 bases, leaving 18 bases between them. Germline CDR1 and CDR2: LGHNA and YNFKEQ. CDR3 sequence reads: CASSQEEGSSAGSYEQYF. The DNA for the CDR3 is TGTGCCAGCAGCCAAGAAGAGGGTTCCTCTGCTGGCTCCTACGAGCAGTACTTC.

The chain employs TRBV6-1 and TRBJ2-5; 9 nucleotides align to TRBD1. This CDR3 is 14 amino acids long. The V and J ends lost 6 bases and 3 bases, in that order; junction bases with no gene match: 5. Germline CDR1 and CDR2: MNHNS and SASEGT. For the CDR3, the DNA is TGTGCCAGCAGGACCCGGACAGGGGAAGAGACCCAGTACTTC. It is translated as CASRTRTGEETQYF.